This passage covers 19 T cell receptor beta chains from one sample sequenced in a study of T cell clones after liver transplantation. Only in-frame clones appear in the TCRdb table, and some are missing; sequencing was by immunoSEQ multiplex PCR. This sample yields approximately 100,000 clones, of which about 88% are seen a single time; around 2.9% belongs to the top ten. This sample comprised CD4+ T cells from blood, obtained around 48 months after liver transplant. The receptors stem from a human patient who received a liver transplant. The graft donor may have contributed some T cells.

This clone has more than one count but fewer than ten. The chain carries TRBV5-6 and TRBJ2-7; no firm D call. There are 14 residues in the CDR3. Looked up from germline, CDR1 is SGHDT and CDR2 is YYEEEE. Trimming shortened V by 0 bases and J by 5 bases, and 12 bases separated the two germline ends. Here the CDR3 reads CASSLGRVRNEQYF. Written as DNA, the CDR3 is TGTGCCAGCAGCTTGGGTAGGGTTCGGAACGAGCAGTACTTC.

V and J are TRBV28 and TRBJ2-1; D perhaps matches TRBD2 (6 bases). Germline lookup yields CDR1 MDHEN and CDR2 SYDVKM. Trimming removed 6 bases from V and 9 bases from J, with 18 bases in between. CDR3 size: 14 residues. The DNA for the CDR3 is TGTGCCAGCAGCCCCGGGACTGTCAGCGCTGAGCAGTTCTTC. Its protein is CASSPGTVSAEQFF.

In DNA form, the CDR3 reads TGCGCCAGCAAACGCGAGCGAACCAGCACAGATACGCAGTATTTT. Its translation is CASKRERTSTDTQYF. The rearrangement links TRBV5-1 to TRBJ2-3; D is uncertain. V was trimmed by 6 bases and J by 0 bases, leaving 14 bases between them. The germline V gene has CDR1 SGHRS and CDR2 YFSETQ. The CDR3 is made up of 15 amino acids.

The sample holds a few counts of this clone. The CDR3 DNA reads as TGTGCCAGCTCACCACGGACTAGCAGTTCCTACGAGCAGTACTTC. Its protein product is CASSPRTSSSYEQYF. The chain carries TRBV18 and TRBJ2-7; TRBD2 aligns across 8 bases. CDR3 size: 15 residues. Germline V CDR1 and CDR2: KGHSH, LQKENI. Losses at the gene ends were 1 base for V and 1 base for J; bases not matched to a gene: 3.

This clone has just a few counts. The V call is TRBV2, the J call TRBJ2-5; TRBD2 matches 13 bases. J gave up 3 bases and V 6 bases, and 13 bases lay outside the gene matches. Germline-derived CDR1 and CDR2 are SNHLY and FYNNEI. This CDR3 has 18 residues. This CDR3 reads CASSQPRGGLAGEETQYF. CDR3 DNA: TGTGCCAGCAGCCAACCCAGGGGAGGACTAGCGGGAGAAGAGACCCAGTACTTC.

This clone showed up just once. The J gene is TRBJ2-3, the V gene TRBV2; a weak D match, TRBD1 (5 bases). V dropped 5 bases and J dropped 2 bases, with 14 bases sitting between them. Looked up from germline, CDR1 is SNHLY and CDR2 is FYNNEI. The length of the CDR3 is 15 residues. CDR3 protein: CASSRDSTTTDTQYF. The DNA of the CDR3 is TGTGCCAGCAGTAGAGACAGCACGACCACAGATACGCAGTATTTT.

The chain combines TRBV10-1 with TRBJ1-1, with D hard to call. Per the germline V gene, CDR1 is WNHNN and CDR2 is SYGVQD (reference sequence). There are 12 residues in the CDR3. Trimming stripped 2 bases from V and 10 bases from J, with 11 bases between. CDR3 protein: CASSESRRVAFF. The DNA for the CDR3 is TGCGCCAGCAGTGAGAGTCGGCGGGTAGCTTTCTTT.

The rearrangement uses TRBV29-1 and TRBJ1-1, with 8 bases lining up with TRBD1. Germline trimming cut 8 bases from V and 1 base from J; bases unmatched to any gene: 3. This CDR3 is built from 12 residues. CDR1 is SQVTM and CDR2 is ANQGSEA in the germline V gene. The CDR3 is CSSDRGNTEAFF. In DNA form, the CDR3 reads TGCAGCTCCGACAGGGGGAACACTGAAGCTTTCTTT.

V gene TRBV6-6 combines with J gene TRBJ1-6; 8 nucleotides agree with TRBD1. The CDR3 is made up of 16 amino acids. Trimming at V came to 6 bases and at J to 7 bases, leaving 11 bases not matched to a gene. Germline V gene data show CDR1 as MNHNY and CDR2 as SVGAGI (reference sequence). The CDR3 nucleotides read TGTGCCAGCAGATATTCCGGGACAGGCGGAAATTCACCCCTCCACTTT. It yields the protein CASRYSGTGGNSPLHF.

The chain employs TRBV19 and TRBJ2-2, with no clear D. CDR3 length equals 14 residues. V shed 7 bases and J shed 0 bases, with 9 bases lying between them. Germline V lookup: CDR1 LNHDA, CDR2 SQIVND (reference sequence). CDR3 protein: CASKLNANTGELFF. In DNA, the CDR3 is TGTGCCAGTAAGCTTAACGCGAACACCGGGGAGCTGTTTTTT.

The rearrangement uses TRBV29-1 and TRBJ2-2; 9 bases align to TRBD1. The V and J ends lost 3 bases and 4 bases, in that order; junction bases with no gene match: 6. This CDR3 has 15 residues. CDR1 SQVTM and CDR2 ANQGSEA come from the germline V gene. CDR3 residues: CSVDADRGGTGELFF. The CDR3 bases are TGCAGCGTTGACGCCGACAGGGGGGGCACCGGGGAGCTGTTTTTT.

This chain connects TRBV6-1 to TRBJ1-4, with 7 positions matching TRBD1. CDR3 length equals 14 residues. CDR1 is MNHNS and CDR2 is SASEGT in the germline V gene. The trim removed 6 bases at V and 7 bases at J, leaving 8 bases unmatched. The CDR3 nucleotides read TGTGCCAGCAGGGTAGACAGGGAGGGTGAAAAACTGTTTTTT. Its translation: CASRVDREGEKLFF.

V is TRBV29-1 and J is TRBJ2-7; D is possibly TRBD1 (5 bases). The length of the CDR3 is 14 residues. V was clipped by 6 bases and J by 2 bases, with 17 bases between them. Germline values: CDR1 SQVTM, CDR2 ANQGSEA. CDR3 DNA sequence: TGCAGCGTAAGGAAAGGGGCCAACGCCTACGAGCAGTACTTC. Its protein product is CSVRKGANAYEQYF.

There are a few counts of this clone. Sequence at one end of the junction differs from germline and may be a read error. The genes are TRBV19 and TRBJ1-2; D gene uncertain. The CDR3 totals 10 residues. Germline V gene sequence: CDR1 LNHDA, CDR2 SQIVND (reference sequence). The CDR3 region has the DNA TGCGGAGCAGGAACTTATGGCTACACCTTC. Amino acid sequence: CGAGTYGYTF.

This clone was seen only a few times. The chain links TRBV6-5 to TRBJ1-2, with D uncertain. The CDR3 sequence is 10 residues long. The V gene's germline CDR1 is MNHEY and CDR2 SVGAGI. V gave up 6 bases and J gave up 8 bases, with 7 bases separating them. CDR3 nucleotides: TGTGCCAGCAGGGGAACGGGCTACACCTTC. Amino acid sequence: CASRGTGYTF.

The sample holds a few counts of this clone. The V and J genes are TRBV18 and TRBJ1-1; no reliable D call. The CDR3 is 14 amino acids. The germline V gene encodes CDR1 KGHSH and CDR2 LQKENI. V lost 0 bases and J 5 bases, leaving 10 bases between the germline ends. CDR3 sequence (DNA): TGTGCCAGCTCACCACCTGGCACCCCTACTGAAGCTTTCTTT. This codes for CASSPPGTPTEAFF.

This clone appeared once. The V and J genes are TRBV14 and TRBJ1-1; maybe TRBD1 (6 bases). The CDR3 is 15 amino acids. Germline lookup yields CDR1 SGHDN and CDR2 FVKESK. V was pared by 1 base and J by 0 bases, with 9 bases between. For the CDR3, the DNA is TGTGCCAGCAGCCAAGGTCAGGGGCTGAACACTGAAGCTTTCTTT. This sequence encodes CASSQGQGLNTEAFF.

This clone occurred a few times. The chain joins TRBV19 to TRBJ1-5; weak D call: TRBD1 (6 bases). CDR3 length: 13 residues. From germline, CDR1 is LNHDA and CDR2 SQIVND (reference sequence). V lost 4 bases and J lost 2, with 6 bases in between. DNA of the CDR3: TGTGCCAGTAGTACAGGGGGCAATCAGCCCCAGCATTTT. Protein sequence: CASSTGGNQPQHF.

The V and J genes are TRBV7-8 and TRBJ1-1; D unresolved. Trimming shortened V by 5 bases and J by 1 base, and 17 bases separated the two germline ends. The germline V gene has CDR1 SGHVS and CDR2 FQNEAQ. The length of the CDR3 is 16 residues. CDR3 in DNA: TGTGCCAGCAGCCTCCTTGGGGAGGTGACGAACACTGAAGCTTTCTTT. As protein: CASSLLGEVTNTEAFF.